This T cell receptor beta chain emerged from a study of vaccination and CD4 T cells after COVID-19. Study at large: Samples after vaccination came a median around 70 days past dose two, ranging 14 to 241.

Relative to its sample, this clonotype is medium-sized (0.01 to 0.1%). Its target is unknown. Cultured CD4+ T-cell DNA underwent Oncomine TCR Beta short-read sequencing. TCRdb redid the calling of the PCR reads with MiXCR, one entry per CDR3 protein. This sample carries over 15,000 distinct CDR3 sequences, approximately 45% of them seen once, and the ten largest clones take approximately 7%. As for treatment: roughly 10-day PBMC culture with coronavirus spike peptide pools or control peptides (ViraFEST assay). Two million PBMCs went into each well for culture with about 10 IU/ml IL-2 and 10 ug/ml peptide pools. Germline V gives CDR1 SGHVS, CDR2 FNYEAQ. The CDR3 covers 15 residues. The V end was cut by 5 bases, the J end by 5 bases, with 15 bases between.

The sequencing here drew on CD4+ T cells from blood, cultured in vitro, taken after SARS-CoV-2 vaccination. This receptor was taken from a human donor who had recovered from COVID-19. The chain employs TRBV7-6 and TRBJ2-2; D unresolved. The CDR3 loop reads CASSPTAVGTGELFF. In DNA, the CDR3 is TGTGCCAGCAGCCCCACCGCTGTAGGTACCGGGGAGCTGTTTTTT.